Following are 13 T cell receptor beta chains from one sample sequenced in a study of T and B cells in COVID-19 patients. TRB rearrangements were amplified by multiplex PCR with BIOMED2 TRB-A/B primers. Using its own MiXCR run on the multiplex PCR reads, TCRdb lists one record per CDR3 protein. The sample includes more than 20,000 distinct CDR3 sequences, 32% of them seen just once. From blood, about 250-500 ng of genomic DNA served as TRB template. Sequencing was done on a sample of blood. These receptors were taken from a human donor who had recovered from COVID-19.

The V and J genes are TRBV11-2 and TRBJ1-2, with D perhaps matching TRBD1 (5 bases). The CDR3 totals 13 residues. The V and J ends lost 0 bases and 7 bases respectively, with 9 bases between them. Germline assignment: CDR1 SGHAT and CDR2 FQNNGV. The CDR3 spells CASSLEDRGGYTF. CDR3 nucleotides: TGTGCCAGCAGCTTAGAGGATAGGGGTGGCTACACCTTC.

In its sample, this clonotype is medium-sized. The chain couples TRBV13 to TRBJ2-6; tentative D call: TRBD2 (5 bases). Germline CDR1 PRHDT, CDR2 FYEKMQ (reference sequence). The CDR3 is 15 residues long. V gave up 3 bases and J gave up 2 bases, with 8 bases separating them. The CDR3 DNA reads TGTGCCAGCAGCTTGAGGGAAGCTGGGGCCAACGTCCTGACTTTC. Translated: CASSLREAGANVLTF.

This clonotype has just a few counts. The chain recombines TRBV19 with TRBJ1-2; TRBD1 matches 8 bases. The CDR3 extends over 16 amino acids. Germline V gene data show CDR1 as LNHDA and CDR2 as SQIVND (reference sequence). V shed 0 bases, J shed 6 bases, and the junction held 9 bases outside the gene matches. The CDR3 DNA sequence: TGTGCCAGTAGTATAGATCTGGCAGGGGGCGCGAATGGCTACACCTTC. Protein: CASSIDLAGGANGYTF. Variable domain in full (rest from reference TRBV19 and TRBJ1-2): DGGITQSPKYLFRKEGQNVTLSCEQNLNHDAMYWYRQDPGQGLRLIYYSQIVNDFQKGDIAEGYSVSREKKESFPLTVTSAQKNPTAFYLCASSIDLAGGANGYTFGSGTRLTVV.

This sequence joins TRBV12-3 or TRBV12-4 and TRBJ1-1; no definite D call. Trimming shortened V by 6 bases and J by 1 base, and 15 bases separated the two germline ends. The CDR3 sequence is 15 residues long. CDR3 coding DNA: TGTGCCAGCAGCTTCCTCAGGCGAAAGAACACTGAAGCTTTCTTT. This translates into CASSFLRRKNTEAFF.

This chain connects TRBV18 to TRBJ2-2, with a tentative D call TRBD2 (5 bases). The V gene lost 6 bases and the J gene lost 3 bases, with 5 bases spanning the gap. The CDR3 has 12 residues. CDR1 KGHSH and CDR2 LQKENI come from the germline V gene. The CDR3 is CASSRDTGELFF. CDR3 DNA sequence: TGTGCCAGCTCGCGGGACACCGGGGAGCTGTTTTTT.

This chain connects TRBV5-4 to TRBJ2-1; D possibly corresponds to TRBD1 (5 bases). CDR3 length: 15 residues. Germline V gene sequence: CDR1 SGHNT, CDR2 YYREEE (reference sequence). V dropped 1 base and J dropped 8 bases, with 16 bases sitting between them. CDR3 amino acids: CASSLPLRGTDEQFF. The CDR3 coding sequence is TGTGCCAGCAGCTTGCCCCTTAGGGGTACGGATGAGCAGTTCTTC. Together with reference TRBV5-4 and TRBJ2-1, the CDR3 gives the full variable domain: ETGVTQSPTHLIKTRGQQVTLRCSSQSGHNTVSWYQQALGQGPQFIFQYYREEENGRGNFPPRFSGLQFPNYSSELNVNALELDDSALYLCASSLPLRGTDEQFFGPGTRLTVL.

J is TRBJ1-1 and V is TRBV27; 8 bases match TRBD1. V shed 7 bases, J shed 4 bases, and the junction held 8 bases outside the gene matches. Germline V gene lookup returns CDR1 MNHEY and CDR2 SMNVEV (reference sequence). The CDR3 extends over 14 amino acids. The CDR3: CASTRTGSRTEAFF. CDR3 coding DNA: TGTGCCAGCACCCGGACAGGGTCTCGCACTGAAGCTTTCTTT.

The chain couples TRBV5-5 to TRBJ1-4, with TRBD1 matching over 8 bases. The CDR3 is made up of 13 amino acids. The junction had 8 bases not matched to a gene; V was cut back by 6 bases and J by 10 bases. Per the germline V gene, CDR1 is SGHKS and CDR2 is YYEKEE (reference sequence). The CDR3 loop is CASIPAGQGKLFF. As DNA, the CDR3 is TGTGCCAGCATCCCGGCCGGACAGGGAAAACTGTTTTTT. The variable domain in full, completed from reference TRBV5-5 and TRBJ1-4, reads DAGVTQSPTHLIKTRGQQVTLRCSPISGHKSVSWYQQVLGQGPQFIFQYYEKEERGRGNFPDRFSARQFPNYSSELNVNALLLGDSALYLCASIPAGQGKLFFGSGTQLSVL.

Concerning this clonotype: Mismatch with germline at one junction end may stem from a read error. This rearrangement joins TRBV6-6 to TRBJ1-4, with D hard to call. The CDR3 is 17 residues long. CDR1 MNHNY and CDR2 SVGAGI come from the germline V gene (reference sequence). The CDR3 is CAISESMVGGTNEKLFF. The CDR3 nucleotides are TGTGCCATCAGTGAGTCGATGGTTGGAGGAACTAATGAAAAACTGTTTTTT.

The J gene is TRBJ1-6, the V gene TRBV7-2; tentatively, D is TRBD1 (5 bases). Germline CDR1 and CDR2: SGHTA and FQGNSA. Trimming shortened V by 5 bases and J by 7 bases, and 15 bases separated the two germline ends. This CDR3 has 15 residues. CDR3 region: CASSIYPGRNSPLHF. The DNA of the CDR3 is TGTGCCAGCAGCATATACCCGGGACGGAATTCACCCCTCCACTTT.

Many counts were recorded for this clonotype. The CDR3 DNA reads TGTGCCAGCCTAAGACTACTAGCGGGAGGGCAAGAGACCCAGTACTTC. Protein product: CASLRLLAGGQETQYF. This chain uses TRBV27 with TRBJ2-5; 13 nucleotides agree with TRBD2. With 8 bases clipped from V and 2 bases from J, the junction kept 8 bases outside the gene matches. Germline V gene lookup returns CDR1 MNHEY and CDR2 SMNVEV (reference sequence). The CDR3 has 16 residues.

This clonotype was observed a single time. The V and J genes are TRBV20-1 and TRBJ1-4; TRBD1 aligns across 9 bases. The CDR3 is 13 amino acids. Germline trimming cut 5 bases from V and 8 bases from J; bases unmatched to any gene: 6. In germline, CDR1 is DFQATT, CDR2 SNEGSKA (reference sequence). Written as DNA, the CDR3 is TGCAGTGCTGGGGACAGGGCGGGGGAAAAACTGTTTTTT. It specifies CSAGDRAGEKLFF.

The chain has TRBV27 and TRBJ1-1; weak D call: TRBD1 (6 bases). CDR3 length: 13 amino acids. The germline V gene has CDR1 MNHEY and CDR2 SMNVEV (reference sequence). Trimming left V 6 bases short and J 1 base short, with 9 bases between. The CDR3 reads CASSLTGNTEAFF. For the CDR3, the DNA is TGTGCCAGCAGCTTGACAGGGAACACTGAAGCTTTCTTT.